This record concerns one T cell receptor beta chain sequence. Its antigen is unidentified. The source of the sample is a study of cytomegalovirus exposure and HLA in healthy donors. Study findings and constraints: An apparent linkage of common viral pathogens to several of the most significant clusters emerged in a later analysis.

Primers: 60 Vbeta forward and 13 Jbeta reverse. Clones were read by immunoSEQ multiplex PCR, and TCRdb kept only the in-frame ones, dropping some. The profile shows some 130,000 clones, over 70% of them singletons. This CDR3 comprises 12 residues. The V and J ends lost 5 bases and 11 bases respectively, with 15 bases between them. Germline CDR1 and CDR2: SQVTM and ANQGSEA. This receptor was obtained from a woman aged 18-29 years in good health and CMV-seronegative. Sequencing used PBMCs. J is TRBJ1-4 and V is TRBV29-1; tentative D call: TRBD1 (5 bases). The CDR3 loop reads CSVMLRDWKLFF. Written as DNA, the CDR3 is TGCAGCGTTATGCTCCGGGACTGGAAACTGTTTTTT.